The 31 T cell receptor beta chains below were found in one sample sequenced in a study of T cell changes during pregnancy in multiple sclerosis (dated by TCRdb to between 2019 and 2020). The receptor library was made with the immunoSEQ multiplex PCR assay. The immuneACCESS repertoire file appears here via TCRdb, limited to in-frame rearrangements. These files lack a portion of the clones; in checked studies, under half of the deficit traces to unresolved V genes, and the cause of the others is not known. Counted in this sample were about 67,000 clones; roughly 90% of them appeared once. The top ten clonotypes cover more than 1.4% of the sample. Here the sequenced sample was peripheral blood, taken in the second trimester of pregnancy. The receptors were gathered from a female donor with multiple sclerosis, enrolled in a pregnancy study.

The chain uses TRBV19 and TRBJ1-5, with D unclear. V gave up 4 bases and J gave up 2 bases, with 12 bases separating them. The CDR3 totals 15 residues. Germline loops: CDR1 LNHDA, CDR2 SQIVND (reference sequence). CDR3 nucleotide sequence: TGTGCCAGTAGTACAGCCCGGGTCGGCAATCAGCCCCAGCATTTT. As protein: CASSTARVGNQPQHF.

This chain connects TRBV9 to TRBJ2-5; D possibly corresponds to TRBD1 (6 bases). Germline V lookup: CDR1 SGDLS, CDR2 YYNGEE. This CDR3 is 15 amino acids long. Trimming left V 0 bases short and J 5 bases short, with 14 bases between. As DNA, the CDR3 is TGTGCCAGCAGCGTAGAAGCAGGGGCACGGGAGACCCAGTACTTC. It encodes CASSVEAGARETQYF. Variable domain in full (rest from reference TRBV9 and TRBJ2-5): DSGVTQTPKHLITATGQRVTLRCSPRSGDLSVYWYQQSLDQGLQFLIQYYNGEERAKGNILERFSAQQFPDLHSELNLSSLELGDSALYFCASSVEAGARETQYFGPGTRLLVL.

The CDR3 reads CASSFGLYTEAFF. In nucleotides, the CDR3 is TGTGCCAGCAGCTTCGGACTGTACACTGAAGCTTTCTTT. This chain joins TRBV11-2 and TRBJ1-1, with D unresolved. V was cut by 3 bases and J by 3 bases, with 8 bases left in between. Germline values: CDR1 SGHAT, CDR2 FQNNGV. The CDR3 is made up of 13 amino acids.

V gene TRBV7-2 combines with J gene TRBJ2-1; 7 nucleotides line up with TRBD2. Germline V gene lookup returns CDR1 SGHTA and CDR2 FQGNSA. This CDR3 comprises 16 residues. V shed 6 bases, J shed 9 bases, and the junction held 17 bases outside the gene matches. The DNA for the CDR3 is TGTGCCAGCAGGTGGTCGGGGCTAGCGGTCTACGGTGAGCAGTTCTTC. Residues: CASRWSGLAVYGEQFF. Together with reference TRBV7-2 and TRBJ2-1, the CDR3 gives the full variable domain: GAGVSQSPSNKVTEKGKDVELRCDPISGHTALYWYRQSLGQGLEFLIYFQGNSAPDKSGLPSDRFSAERTGGSVSTLTIQRTQQEDSAVYLCASRWSGLAVYGEQFFGPGTRLTVL.

CDR3 nucleotides: TGTGCCAGCAGCTTGTATCTAGCGGGACTGGAGACCCAGTACTTC. It encodes CASSLYLAGLETQYF. The rearrangement links TRBV5-4 to TRBJ2-5; 9 nucleotides line up with TRBD2. CDR1 SGHNT and CDR2 YYREEE come from the germline V gene (reference sequence). Trimming cost V 1 base and J 5 bases; bases outside gene matches: 6. The CDR3 length is 15 residues.

The chain's CDR3 is CASSSLTANTGELFF. In nucleotides, the CDR3 is TGCGCCAGCAGCTCCCTGACAGCGAACACCGGGGAGCTGTTTTTT. The chain employs TRBV5-1 and TRBJ2-2; D possibly corresponds to TRBD1 (5 bases). Trimming left V 3 bases short and J 0 bases short, with 9 bases between. Per the germline V gene, CDR1 is SGHRS and CDR2 is YFSETQ. CDR3 length: 15 residues.

For this clone: At the DNA level, this CDR3 is encoded by other sequences in the same sample as well. The chain joins TRBV7-8 to TRBJ2-5, with D hard to call. The V gene's germline CDR1 is SGHVS and CDR2 FQNEAQ. Trimming took 3 bases from V and 4 from J, leaving 3 bases between them. The CDR3 covers 11 residues. The CDR3 loop reads CASSFRETQYF. CDR3 bases: TGTGCCAGCAGCTTCCGAGAGACCCAGTACTTC.

This clone was seen once. This chain connects TRBV30 to TRBJ2-5; tentatively, D is TRBD2 (6 bases). This CDR3 has 13 residues. The germline V gene encodes CDR1 GTSNPN and CDR2 SVGIG (reference sequence). Trimming removed 8 bases from V and 7 bases from J, with 20 bases in between. CDR3 loop: CASAGIDYWTQYF. The DNA for the CDR3 is TGTGCCAGTGCGGGGATTGATTACTGGACCCAGTACTTC.

This chain's CDR3 is CASSNSVASDSSYEQYF. CDR3 sequence (DNA): TGTGCCAGTAGTAACTCTGTGGCCAGCGACAGCTCCTACGAGCAGTACTTC. V usage is TRBV19 and J usage is TRBJ2-7, with a tentative D call TRBD1 (5 bases). CDR3 size: 17 residues. The V end lost 4 bases, the J end lost 0 bases, and 19 bases lay between the germline ends. The V gene's germline CDR1 is LNHDA and CDR2 SQIVND (reference sequence).

CDR3: CASSYADRAGGYTF. The CDR3 DNA sequence: TGTGCCAGCAGTTACGCCGACAGGGCAGGTGGCTACACCTTC. This chain joins TRBV6-5 and TRBJ1-2; 7 bases are a match to TRBD1. Germline-derived CDR1 and CDR2 are MNHEY and SVGAGI. This CDR3 has 14 amino acids. V lost 2 bases to trimming and J lost 7 bases; unmatched junction nucleotides: 7.

The V gene is TRBV5-1, the J gene TRBJ2-7; TRBD2 agrees at 9 bases. The CDR3 has 15 residues. With 0 bases clipped from V and 0 bases from J, the junction kept 1 base outside the gene matches. Per the germline V gene, CDR1 is SGHRS and CDR2 is YFSETQ. CDR3 protein: CASSLVSGSSYEQYF. As DNA, the CDR3 is TGCGCCAGCAGCTTGGTTAGCGGGAGCTCCTACGAGCAGTACTTC.

CDR3 protein: CASSADREEQFF. CDR3 nucleotides: TGTGCCAGCAGCGCCGACAGGGAAGAGCAGTTCTTC. V usage is TRBV7-6 and J usage is TRBJ2-1; TRBD1 agrees at 7 bases. V was clipped by 5 bases and J by 10 bases; unmatched bases: 5. This CDR3 comprises 12 residues. CDR1 SGHVS and CDR2 FNYEAQ come from the germline V gene.

This clone is a singleton in its sample. The V and J genes are TRBV4-3 and TRBJ1-1; D perhaps matches TRBD1 (6 bases). The CDR3 is 21 residues long. The V end lost 1 base, the J end lost 1 base, and 28 bases lay between the germline ends. The germline V gene has CDR1 LGHNA and CDR2 YSLEER. The CDR3 reads CASSQGGGGEPFGRENTEAFF. The CDR3 DNA follows: TGCGCCAGCAGCCAAGGGGGGGGCGGAGAACCCTTTGGCCGCGAGAACACTGAAGCTTTCTTT.

This clone was counted between two and nine times. V usage is TRBV5-5 and J usage is TRBJ1-1; 7 bases agree with TRBD1. CDR3 length: 14 amino acids. The germline gives CDR1 SGHKS, CDR2 YYEKEE (reference sequence). V trimming: 1 base; J trimming: 3 bases; junction bases outside the gene matches: 3. CDR3 DNA sequence: TGTGCCAGCAGCTTGTCAGGGGGGTACACTGAAGCTTTCTTT. Protein: CASSLSGGYTEAFF.

The sample holds one count of this clone. This sequence joins TRBV7-6 and TRBJ1-2; D is uncertain. Germline-derived CDR1 and CDR2 are SGHVS and FNYEAQ. The CDR3 has 12 residues. Trimming pared 5 bases from V and 3 bases from J, leaving 7 bases between. This CDR3 is CASSPGDYGYTF. In DNA, the CDR3 is TGTGCCAGCAGCCCCGGGGACTATGGCTACACCTTC. Full variable domain (remainder filled in from reference TRBV7-6 and TRBJ1-2): GAGVSQSPRYKVTKRGQDVALRCDPISGHVSLYWYRQALGQGPEFLTYFNYEAQQDKSGLPNDRFSAERPEGSISTLTIQRTEQRDSAMYRCASSPGDYGYTFGSGTRLTVV.

Written as DNA, the CDR3 is TGTGCCAGCAGCGTTCTATCACAGTCCGGGGCCAACGTCCTGACTTTC. It specifies CASSVLSQSGANVLTF. V usage is TRBV9 and J usage is TRBJ2-6; no firm D call. Germline CDR1 SGDLS, CDR2 YYNGEE. The ends were cut back, 2 bases at V and 4 bases at J, with 13 bases in the middle. This CDR3 is 16 amino acids long.

This rearrangement joins TRBV7-6 to TRBJ2-7; 8 positions agree with TRBD2. Trimming at V came to 5 bases and at J to 3 bases, leaving 12 bases not matched to a gene. Germline CDR1 reads SGHVS; CDR2 reads FNYEAQ. The CDR3 spans 16 residues. The DNA for the CDR3 is TGTGCCAGCAGCGGAAGAGGAGCGGGGGTTTTCTACGAGCAGTACTTC. Translation: CASSGRGAGVFYEQYF.

V gene TRBV4-1 combines with J gene TRBJ2-5; 9 nucleotides match TRBD1. The DNA matches TRBJ2-7 better at its end, which makes the J call doubtful. Germline CDR1 reads MGHRA; CDR2 reads YSYEKL. CDR3 length: 15 residues. CDR3 coding DNA: TGCGCCAGCAGCCAAGATTATGGGACAGGGTACGAGCAGTACTTC. This encodes CASSQDYGTGYEQYF.

The chain combines TRBV10-3 with TRBJ1-2, with TRBD1 matching 8 bases. The V segment lost 7 bases and the J segment 5 bases; nucleotides outside the gene matches: 9. The CDR3 sequence is 14 residues long. Germline CDR1 reads ENHRY; CDR2 reads SYGVKD. CDR3 in amino acids: CAITPRGDRYGYTF. The CDR3 DNA reads as TGTGCCATCACCCCTAGGGGGGACAGGTATGGCTACACCTTC.

For the CDR3, the DNA is TGTGCCAGCACGTACTCAGGGGCGGCGAACACCGGGGAGCTGTTTTTT. Translating it yields CASTYSGAANTGELFF. This sequence joins TRBV6-5 and TRBJ2-2; possibly TRBD1 for D (6 bases). Germline CDR1 reads MNHEY; CDR2 reads SVGAGI. V was trimmed by 7 bases and J by 0 bases, leaving 15 bases between them. CDR3 length: 16 amino acids.

The V call is TRBV19, the J call TRBJ1-5; TRBD1 might be the D (6 bases). This CDR3 spans 14 amino acids. The ends were cut back, 7 bases at V and 7 bases at J, with 17 bases in the middle. Germline CDR1 and CDR2: LNHDA and SQIVND (reference sequence). CDR3 sequence: CASILRGSGQPQHF. The CDR3 DNA is TGTGCCAGTATCCTCAGGGGATCGGGGCAGCCCCAGCATTTT.

The chain joins TRBV7-3 to TRBJ1-1; D gene unclear. Germline V CDR1 and CDR2: SGHTA, FQGTGA. The length of the CDR3 is 14 residues. Trimming pared 2 bases from V and 1 base from J, leaving 8 bases between. CDR3 in amino acids: CASSLSSGNTEAFF. For the CDR3, the DNA is TGTGCCAGCAGCTTATCGTCAGGGAACACTGAAGCTTTCTTT.

This clone has a single count. The chain joins TRBV7-8 to TRBJ1-1; no clear D gene. The CDR3 has 13 amino acids. CDR1 and CDR2 (germline): SGHVS, FQNEAQ. Trimming cost V 2 bases and J 4 bases, with 8 bases left between them. The CDR3 region is CASSLTRGTEAFF. CDR3 sequence (DNA): TGTGCCAGCAGCTTAACACGGGGCACTGAAGCTTTCTTT.

The rearrangement uses TRBV5-4 and TRBJ2-2, with D perhaps TRBD2 (5 bases). CDR1 SGHNT and CDR2 YYREEE come from the germline V gene (reference sequence). Trimming pared 2 bases from V and 6 bases from J, leaving 14 bases between. This CDR3 is built from 15 residues. The CDR3: CASSLSGSVAGELFF. CDR3 DNA sequence: TGTGCCAGCAGCTTAAGTGGGAGTGTTGCCGGGGAGCTGTTTTTT.

The chain recombines TRBV29-1 with TRBJ2-1, with a weak D call TRBD2 (5 bases). This CDR3 has 16 residues. Trimming left V 5 bases short and J 5 bases short, with 22 bases between. Germline CDR1 SQVTM, CDR2 ANQGSEA. The CDR3 sequence is CSVWAHGNSRDNEQFF. The DNA of the CDR3 is TGCAGCGTTTGGGCCCACGGGAACTCTAGGGACAATGAGCAGTTCTTC.

This CDR3 reads CASSSYRGPSTDTQYF. The CDR3 bases are TGTGCCAGTAGTTCGTACAGGGGGCCAAGCACAGATACGCAGTATTTT. The chain uses TRBV19 and TRBJ2-3, with 9 bases identical to TRBD1. CDR3 size: 16 residues. V lost 5 bases to trimming and J lost 0 bases; unmatched junction nucleotides: 6. The germline V gene has CDR1 LNHDA and CDR2 SQIVND (reference sequence). The full variable domain, rest sourced from reference TRBV19 and TRBJ2-3, is DGGITQSPKYLFRKEGQNVTLSCEQNLNHDAMYWYRQDPGQGLRLIYYSQIVNDFQKGDIAEGYSVSREKKESFPLTVTSAQKNPTAFYLCASSSYRGPSTDTQYFGPGTRLTVL.

This chain joins TRBV7-9 and TRBJ2-1; the D gene is possibly TRBD1 (7 bases). The CDR3 length is 17 residues. Germline CDR1 is SEHNR and CDR2 is FQNEAQ (reference sequence). Trimming shortened V by 5 bases and J by 9 bases, and 26 bases separated the two germline ends. CDR3 bases: TGTGCCAGCAGCCGCCCGAGACAGGGAGGCGTCAAGGGTGAGCAGTTCTTC. This sequence encodes CASSRPRQGGVKGEQFF.

In the case of this clone: Different DNA sequences within this sample yield the same CDR3. The rearrangement joins TRBV19 to TRBJ2-3; D is undetermined. The germline V gene encodes CDR1 LNHDA and CDR2 SQIVND (reference sequence). The CDR3 has 12 residues. V lost 6 bases, J lost 0 bases, and 4 bases lay in between. CDR3 in DNA: TGTGCCAGTAGACAGAGCACAGATACGCAGTATTTT. It is translated as CASRQSTDTQYF.

The chain employs TRBV11-2 and TRBJ1-1, with D possibly being TRBD1 (6 bases). V was trimmed by 2 bases and J by 8 bases, leaving 12 bases between them. The CDR3 is made up of 13 amino acids. Germline CDR1 is SGHAT and CDR2 is FQNNGV. CDR3 coding DNA: TGTGCCAGCAGCTTATCCGGGACACAAGAAGCTTTCTTT. This codes for CASSLSGTQEAFF. Full variable domain (missing parts from reference TRBV11-2 and TRBJ1-1): EAGVAQSPRYKIIEKRQSVAFWCNPISGHATLYWYQQILGQGPKLLIQFQNNGVVDDSQLPKDRFSAERLKGVDSTLKIQPAKLEDSAVYLCASSLSGTQEAFFGQGTRLTVV.

This clone was detected only once. The chain carries TRBV5-8 and TRBJ1-1; 7 bases agree with TRBD1. The V and J ends lost 5 bases and 7 bases, in that order; junction bases with no gene match: 2. The CDR3 is made up of 11 amino acids. Germline V CDR1 and CDR2: SGHTS, YDEGEE. CDR3 coding DNA: TGTGCCAGCAGAGGGGGCTTTGAAGCTTTCTTT. Translated, it gives CASRGGFEAFF.

The rearrangement uses TRBV19 and TRBJ1-1; D call uncertain. Trimming left V 3 bases short and J 11 bases short, with 7 bases between. This CDR3 contains 10 residues. Germline lookup yields CDR1 LNHDA and CDR2 SQIVND (reference sequence). This CDR3 is CASSMWAAFF. In nucleotides, the CDR3 is TGTGCCAGTAGTATGTGGGCGGCTTTCTTT.